This is a list of T cell receptor beta chains from one sample in a study of blood T cell repertoires in COVID-19. TCRdb's table, derived via immunoSEQ multiplex PCR, lists solely in-frame clones and lacks some. This table has tens of thousands of clones, over 70% appearing once. Specimen: peripheral blood. These receptors came from an older man with acute or convalescent COVID-19. CDR3s include the opening cysteine and the closing phenylalanine or tryptophan. D genes are given only for firm matches. Part of the rows lack a size; the others show once, few, many or a class for expanded clones.

J | V | D | size | CDR3 | DNA
TRBJ1-2 | TRBV18 | TRBD1 | - | CASSPPGQGAYGYTF | TGTGCCAGCTCACCCCCGGGACAGGGGGCATATGGCTACACCTTC
TRBJ2-2 | TRBV6-5 | - | - | CASSYQDRRTGELFF | TGTGCCAGCAGTTATCAGGACAGACGCACCGGGGAGCTGTTTTTT
TRBJ1-2 | TRBV3-1/TRBV3-2 | - | - | CASSQGGVNYGYTF | TGTGCCAGCAGCCAAGGGGGAGTTAACTATGGCTACACCTTC
TRBJ2-2 | TRBV3-1/TRBV3-2 | - | - | CASSPDRELFF | TGTGCCAGCAGTCCAGATCGGGAGCTGTTTTTT
TRBJ1-2 | TRBV28 | TRBD1 | once | CASTTTGTGYTF | TGTGCCAGCACGACGACAGGGACTGGCTACACCTTC
TRBJ1-1 | TRBV6-2/TRBV6-3 | - | - | CASSSQGRNTEAFF | TGTGCCAGCAGTTCCCAGGGCCGGAACACTGAAGCTTTCTTT
TRBJ2-1 | TRBV1 | - | - | CTSSHPGLAGVNEQFF | TGCACCAGCAGCCACCCCGGACTAGCGGGAGTAAATGAGCAGTTCTTC
TRBJ1-2 | TRBV5-6 | - | once | CASSPGIGYTF | TGTGCCAGCAGCCCAGGGATAGGCTACACCTTC
TRBJ2-3 | TRBV11-2 | - | - | CASSLLRIPDTQYF | TGTGCCAGCAGCTTACTGAGGATTCCAGATACGCAGTATTTT
TRBJ1-1 | TRBV29-1 | TRBD1 | - | CSVRTGGNTEAFF | TGCAGCGTAAGGACAGGGGGAAACACTGAAGCTTTCTTT
TRBJ1-4 | TRBV6-6 | - | - | CASSVGGEKLFF | TGTGCCAGCAGTGTGGGGGGTGAAAAACTGTTTTTT
TRBJ2-7 | TRBV6-6 | TRBD1 | - | CASSLIGGLYEQYF | TGTGCCAGCAGTTTGATAGGGGGCCTTTACGAGCAGTACTTC
TRBJ1-2 | TRBV4-1 | - | - | CASSQGQGWIYGYTF | TGCGCCAGCAGCCAAGGGCAGGGGTGGATCTATGGCTACACCTTC
TRBJ1-6 | TRBV5-6 | TRBD1 | - | CASSLGTGGNSPLHF | TGTGCCAGCAGCCTCGGGACAGGGGGAAATTCACCCCTCCACTTT
TRBJ1-4 | TRBV9 | - | - | CASSVGVGSGEKLFF | TGTGCCAGCAGCGTAGGAGTGGGATCGGGAGAAAAACTGTTTTTT
TRBJ2-5 | TRBV5-1 | - | - | CASSQMGGAETQYF | TGCGCCAGCAGCCAAATGGGGGGTGCGGAGACCCAGTACTTC
TRBJ2-7 | TRBV5-1 | - | - | CASSSSPGQTGEQYF | TGCGCCAGCAGCTCGTCGCCGGGCCAAACGGGAGAGCAGTACTTC
TRBJ1-4 | TRBV6-1 | TRBD1 | - | CASSERWGQVVNEKLFF | TGTGCCAGCAGTGAAAGATGGGGACAGGTAGTCAATGAAAAACTGTTTTTT
TRBJ2-2 | TRBV7-9 | - | - | CASSLSPRDWVNTGELFF | TGTGCCAGCAGCCTTTCCCCTCGGGATTGGGTGAACACCGGGGAGCTGTTTTTT
TRBJ2-2 | TRBV25-1 | - | - | CASSEQGSGELFF | TGTGCCAGCAGTGAGCAGGGATCCGGGGAGCTGTTTTTT
TRBJ1-6 | TRBV28 | TRBD1 | - | CASSAMTGDNSPLHF | TGTGCCAGCAGTGCCATGACAGGGGATAATTCACCCCTCCACTTT
TRBJ2-7 | TRBV18 | - | few | CASSRGTSSSYEQYF | TGTGCCAGCTCTCGCGGGACTTCGAGCTCCTACGAGCAGTACTTC
TRBJ1-2 | TRBV7-2 | - | once | CASSLSSGGTNYGYTF | TGTGCCAGCAGCTTAAGTAGTGGAGGTACTAACTATGGCTACACCTTC
TRBJ2-3 | TRBV18 | - | few | CASSRETDTQYF | TGTGCCAGCTCACGAGAAACAGATACGCAGTATTTT
TRBJ1-5 | TRBV5-6 | - | once | CASSLTGRPQHF | TGTGCCAGCAGCTTGACAGGGCGGCCCCAGCATTTT